The clone carrying this T cell receptor beta chain was detected only a few times. Its antigen is still unknown. CDR3 length equals 14 residues. J was trimmed by 3 bases and V by 2 bases; bases with no gene match: 4. Germline-derived CDR1 and CDR2 are KGHSH and LQKENI. TCR alpha and TCR beta cDNA libraries carrying sample barcodes and UMIs were produced by 5'RACE using constant-segment primers. A single record per CDR3 protein comes from TCRdb applying MiXCR to the 5' RACE reads. Among 380,000 or so distinct CDR3 sequences, around 15% were seen once, and the ten largest hold 22%. The entry originates in a study of T-cell memory formation after mild COVID-19. At the level of the study: There were largely donor-specific TCR clusters.

Study outcomes and limitations: Mainly in CM and EM were contracting CD4+ clones; CD8+ were in EMRA. CD4+ bias marked clones expanding day 15 to 37, unlike balanced contracting clones.

Specimen: PBMCs or a T cell subset sorted from them (not recorded which). This chain links TRBV18 with TRBJ2-7, with 7 positions matching TRBD1. This sequence originates from a man aged 18 to 29 who had mild COVID-19 (a few samples of this study predate the infection). Cell type and time point are not known. The CDR3 DNA reads as TGTGCCAGCTCACCAAGCCGGGACAGCTACGAGCAGTACGTC. Amino acids: CASSPSRDSYEQYV.